The 29 T cell receptor beta chains presented below share a single source sample, sequenced in a study of metastatic and nonmetastatic thyroid tumors. Patients had received no treatment of any kind before thyroid surgery. TCRdb reprocessed the PCR reads using MiXCR. The table includes approximately 42,000 clones, approximately 24% detected once. Sequencing used tumor tissue. Receptors were obtained from a female donor with papillary thyroid cancer or a benign thyroid nodule (not recorded which). Some clones in this sample may be carry-over from other donors' samples.

This clone came up once. The chain joins TRBV7-6 to TRBJ2-1, with TRBD2 matching 11 bases. Trimming took 5 bases from V and 8 from J; bases not matched to a gene: 11. From germline, CDR1 is SGHVS and CDR2 FNYEAQ. CDR3 length: 16 amino acids. The CDR3 nucleotides are TGTGCCAGCAGCACCACCCCCTTAGCGGGAGGGTATGAGCAGTTCTTC. Translating gives CASSTTPLAGGYEQFF.

The rearrangement joins TRBV20-1 to TRBJ2-7; 8 nucleotides match TRBD1. Germline CDR1 DFQATT, CDR2 SNEGSKA (reference sequence). This CDR3 is built from 14 residues. V lost 4 bases and J lost 7; bases outside the gene matches: 12. In DNA form, the CDR3 reads TGCAGTGCTAATTGGTTACAGGGGGAGGATGAGCAGTACTTC. This encodes CSANWLQGEDEQYF.

This clone was picked up many times. V usage is TRBV18 and J usage is TRBJ2-2; 10 nucleotides align to TRBD2. With 2 bases clipped from V and 4 bases from J, the junction kept 4 bases outside the gene matches. Looked up from germline, CDR1 is KGHSH and CDR2 is LQKENI. This CDR3 spans 16 amino acids. CDR3 residues: CASSPSTSGTTGELFF. DNA for the CDR3: TGTGCCAGCTCACCAAGTACTAGCGGGACCACCGGGGAGCTGTTTTTT.

The V gene is TRBV24-1, the J gene TRBJ2-3, with 9 bases lining up with TRBD2. There are 13 residues in the CDR3. Germline V gene lookup returns CDR1 KGHDR and CDR2 SFDVKD. Unmatched junction bases numbered 3, after V lost 9 bases and J lost 3 bases. The CDR3 coding sequence is TGTGCCACCCGAACTAGCGGGACAGATACGCAGTATTTT. Translating gives CATRTSGTDTQYF.

The gene calls are TRBV24-1 and TRBJ2-5; D may be TRBD2 (6 bases). Germline loops: CDR1 KGHDR, CDR2 SFDVKD. This CDR3 is built from 12 residues. Trimming removed 11 bases at V and 3 bases at J, with 12 bases between. This CDR3 reads CASGDGEETQYF. CDR3 bases: TGTGCCAGCGGGGACGGCGAAGAGACCCAGTACTTC.

The chain links TRBV20-1 to TRBJ2-1; 9 bases agree with TRBD2. CDR3 length: 14 amino acids. Germline V CDR1 and CDR2: DFQATT, SNEGSKA (reference sequence). Germline trimming cut 2 bases from V and 6 bases from J; bases unmatched to any gene: 5. The CDR3 region is CSARQAGGGNEQFF. As DNA, the CDR3 is TGCAGTGCTAGACAAGCGGGAGGAGGCAATGAGCAGTTCTTC.

This sequence joins TRBV20-1 and TRBJ1-1; the D gene is possibly TRBD1 (6 bases). Trimming took 6 bases from V and 2 from J, leaving 13 bases between them. The CDR3 extends over 13 amino acids. CDR1 and CDR2 from the germline V gene are DFQATT and SNEGSKA (reference sequence). This chain's CDR3 is CSARTDENTEAFF. DNA for the CDR3: TGCAGTGCCCGGACAGATGAAAACACTGAAGCTTTCTTT.

This clone appeared many times. The gene calls are TRBV6-6 and TRBJ1-5; 8 bases agree with TRBD1. V lost 3 bases and J lost 4; bases outside the gene matches: 5. The CDR3 is 15 amino acids. Germline V gene lookup returns CDR1 MNHNY and CDR2 SVGAGI (reference sequence). DNA for the CDR3: TGTGCCAGCAGTTATTCACAGGGGGGTAATCAGCCCCAGCATTTT. Its translation: CASSYSQGGNQPQHF.

A few counts support this clone. The genes are TRBV6-4 and TRBJ2-7, with D possibly TRBD2 on 6 matching bases. The V and J ends lost 5 bases and 7 bases respectively, with 24 bases between them. Germline V gives CDR1 MRHNA, CDR2 SNTAGT. CDR3 size: 16 residues. DNA for the CDR3: TGTGCCAGCAGTCCCCGACTATCAGGAGGGTCGGGTGAGCAGTACTTC. Amino acids: CASSPRLSGGSGEQYF.

This rearrangement joins TRBV20-1 to TRBJ2-1, with 8 nucleotides matching TRBD2. Germline CDR1 reads DFQATT; CDR2 reads SNEGSKA (reference sequence). The CDR3 is 14 residues long. V was clipped by 3 bases and J by 2 bases; unmatched bases: 3. The CDR3 region is CSASLGRAYNEQFF. In DNA, the CDR3 is TGCAGTGCTAGTCTCGGGAGGGCCTACAATGAGCAGTTCTTC.

J is TRBJ2-3 and V is TRBV6-6, with D perhaps given as TRBD1 or TRBD2 (5 bases each). Trimming removed 2 bases at V and 8 bases at J, with 14 bases between. Per germline, CDR1 MNHNY and CDR2 SVGAGI (reference sequence). CDR3 length: 14 amino acids. The CDR3 DNA is TGTGCCAGCAGTTACCGGACGGGGCTGGGTACGCAGTATTTT. Amino acids: CASSYRTGLGTQYF.

This rearrangement joins TRBV6-1 to TRBJ2-7; a weak D match, TRBD1 (6 bases). The V gene lost 5 bases and the J gene lost 0 bases, with 11 bases spanning the gap. The germline V gene encodes CDR1 MNHNS and CDR2 SASEGT. CDR3 size: 14 residues. Here the CDR3 DNA reads TGTGCCAGCAGTCGGGACAAAAGCTCCTACGAGCAGTACTTC. Its protein product is CASSRDKSSYEQYF.

This clone has a count of ten or more. The rearrangement uses TRBV5-5 and TRBJ2-3; D may match TRBD1 or TRBD2 (5 bases each). Germline CDR1 reads SGHKS; CDR2 reads YYEKEE (reference sequence). The CDR3 length is 14 residues. With 5 bases removed from V and 12 bases from J, the gap between germline ends came to 22 bases. CDR3 protein: CASRASFEGNLQYF. The CDR3 DNA follows: TGTGCCAGCAGAGCCTCTTTTGAGGGGAACCTTCAGTATTTT.

Only a few counts were recorded for this clone. The chain carries TRBV5-1 and TRBJ2-3, with 8 bases lining up with TRBD2. Germline lookup yields CDR1 SGHRS and CDR2 YFSETQ. The CDR3 covers 16 residues. V was clipped by 3 bases and J by 2 bases; unmatched bases: 8. The CDR3 loop is CASSSVTSANTDTQYF. In DNA form, the CDR3 reads TGCGCCAGCAGCTCAGTGACTAGCGCGAACACAGATACGCAGTATTTT.

In its sample, this clone was seen many times. The chain employs TRBV6-1 and TRBJ1-5; D is undetermined. The CDR3 sequence is 13 residues long. V gave up 8 bases and J gave up 6 bases, with 14 bases separating them. Looked up from germline, CDR1 is MNHNS and CDR2 is SASEGT. The CDR3 sequence is CASDVRSGQPQHF. CDR3 sequence (DNA): TGTGCCAGCGACGTGAGGAGCGGTCAGCCCCAGCATTTT.

This clone was seen many times. The gene calls are TRBV7-2 and TRBJ2-1; 13 bases are shared with TRBD2. V lost 4 bases, J lost 4 bases, and 10 bases stayed unmatched. The CDR3 runs to 18 residues. Looked up from germline, CDR1 is SGHTA and CDR2 is FQGNSA. This CDR3 is CASSSRTSGSSLYNEQFF. CDR3 DNA sequence: TGTGCCAGCAGCTCCCGGACTAGCGGGAGCTCATTATACAATGAGCAGTTCTTC.

This clone came up many times. Different DNA sequences within this sample yield the same CDR3. V is TRBV7-8 and J is TRBJ2-6; tentatively, D is TRBD2 (6 bases). Trimming removed 1 base from V and 0 bases from J, with 13 bases in between. Germline CDR1 and CDR2: SGHVS and FQNEAQ. CDR3 size: 18 residues. CDR3 nucleotides: TGTGCCAGCAGCTTAGTGGGACTGGATTTCTCTGGGGCCAACGTCCTGACTTTC. Its protein is CASSLVGLDFSGANVLTF. The variable domain in full, with the rest retrieved from reference TRBV7-8 and TRBJ2-6, is GAGVSQSPRYKVAKRGQDVALRCDPISGHVSLFWYQQALGQGPEFLTYFQNEAQLDKSGLPSDRFFAERPEGSVSTLKIQRTQQEDSAVYLCASSLVGLDFSGANVLTFGAGSRLTVL.

Points on this clone: One end of the junction fails to match germline, which may point to a read error. The V and J genes are TRBV25-1 and TRBJ1-1; D not certain. Germline CDR1 and CDR2: MGHDK and SYGVNS. This CDR3 has 15 residues. The CDR3 region is CASSAFEAMNTEALF. DNA of the CDR3: TGTGCCAGCAGTGCCTTTGAGGCTATGAACACTGAAGCTCTCTTT.

This chain joins TRBV7-2 and TRBJ2-7; no clear D gene. CDR1 and CDR2 from the germline V gene are SGHTA and FQGNSA. The V end lost 2 bases, the J end lost 5 bases, and 4 bases lay between the germline ends. CDR3 length: 11 amino acids. In DNA, the CDR3 is TGTGCCAGCAGCTTAAACGACGAGCAGTACTTC. Translating gives CASSLNDEQYF.

This clone was counted at least ten times. The chain recombines TRBV3-1 with TRBJ1-2; 10 bases are shared with TRBD1. V was pared by 2 bases and J by 7 bases, with 7 bases of the junction left unmatched. Germline V gives CDR1 LGHDT, CDR2 YNNKEL (reference sequence). The CDR3 extends over 15 amino acids. CDR3 in DNA: TGTGCCAGCAGCCAACCAATTCGGACAGGGGGTGGCTACACCTTC. Amino acid sequence: CASSQPIRTGGGYTF.

This clone was picked up a small number of times. The chain links TRBV4-3 to TRBJ2-1; D might be TRBD1 (6 bases). Trimming cost V 0 bases and J 9 bases, with 12 bases left between them. Germline assignment: CDR1 LGHNA and CDR2 YSLEER. This CDR3 is built from 14 residues. This chain's CDR3 is CASSQDCMTGEQFF. The CDR3 region has the DNA TGCGCCAGCAGCCAAGATTGTATGACAGGTGAGCAGTTCTTC.

The chain joins TRBV28 to TRBJ2-5; D gene unclear. Germline CDR1 MDHEN, CDR2 SYDVKM. Trimming took 7 bases from V and 6 from J, leaving 9 bases between them. The CDR3 contains 11 residues. The CDR3 coding sequence is TGTGCCAGCACCAACCGTCAGACCCAGTACTTC. It encodes CASTNRQTQYF.

This clone was picked up many times. This chain connects TRBV20-1 to TRBJ1-1; D is undetermined. CDR1 and CDR2 (germline): DFQATT, SNEGSKA (reference sequence). V lost 2 bases, J lost 2 bases, and 3 bases lay in between. The CDR3 is made up of 11 amino acids. Here the CDR3 reads CSARQNTEAFF. The CDR3, as DNA: TGCAGTGCTAGACAAAACACTGAAGCTTTCTTT.

This clone was observed many times. For the CDR3, the DNA is TGCAGTACTGGGTCATTGGAGCAGTATTTT. Protein product: CSTGSLEQYF. This chain links TRBV20-1 with TRBJ2-3; D gene unclear. The V end lost 8 bases, the J end lost 11 bases, and 14 bases lay between the germline ends. This CDR3 region has 10 residues. CDR1 DFQATT and CDR2 SNEGSKA come from the germline V gene (reference sequence).

This clone came up many times. This chain connects TRBV12-3 or TRBV12-4 to TRBJ2-1; 14 bases match TRBD2. The CDR3 is 15 amino acids. V was clipped by 1 base and J by 8 bases; unmatched bases: 1. The CDR3 DNA reads as TGTGCCAGCAGTTTAGGACTAGCGGGGGGGTATGAGCAGTTCTTC. Translated: CASSLGLAGGYEQFF.

This clone has only a few counts. The CDR3 bases are TGTGCCATCAGTGAAAGGTGGTCAGATATGAACACTGAAGCTTTCTTT. Translated, it gives CAISERWSDMNTEAFF. The chain joins TRBV10-3 to TRBJ1-1; D gene unclear. This CDR3 comprises 16 residues. The ends were cut back, 3 bases at V and 0 bases at J, with 14 bases in the middle. In germline, CDR1 is ENHRY, CDR2 SYGVKD.

In the case of this clone: This could be a read error, since a much larger clone is one nucleotide away. The V call is TRBV20-1, the J call TRBJ2-5; 11 nucleotides agree with TRBD2. This CDR3 region has 14 residues. V gave up 6 bases and J gave up 3 bases; unmatched junction bases: 6. The germline V gene encodes CDR1 DFQATT and CDR2 SNEGSKA (reference sequence). The DNA of the CDR3 is TGCAGTGCCGCGGGACTAGCGGTGAAAGAGACCCAGTACTTC. This encodes CSAAGLAVKETQYF.

There are many counts of this clone. The sample carries other DNA sequences with the same CDR3. V gene TRBV20-1 combines with J gene TRBJ2-3; 12 bases match TRBD2. The germline CDR1 and CDR2 sequences are DFQATT and SNEGSKA (reference sequence). This CDR3 is built from 16 residues. V shed 5 bases and J 4 bases; nucleotides not matched to a gene: 10. The CDR3 nucleotides read TGCAGTGCTCAGGGGCTAGCGGGGGGGCAGGCAGATACGCAGTATTTT. Amino acid sequence: CSAQGLAGGQADTQYF.

The chain links TRBV19 to TRBJ2-5; TRBD2 might be the D (5 bases). The CDR3 runs 15 residues. V was cut by 6 bases and J by 3 bases, with 17 bases left in between. Germline values: CDR1 LNHDA, CDR2 SQIVND (reference sequence). Here the CDR3 reads CASRSDGRVKETQYF. CDR3 bases: TGTGCCAGTAGATCAGACGGGCGGGTCAAAGAGACCCAGTACTTC.